A single sample is the source of the 25 T cell receptor beta chains below, sequenced in a study of cytomegalovirus exposure and HLA in healthy donors. It was with 60 Vbeta and 13 Jbeta primers that the PCR ran. Generated by immunoSEQ multiplex PCR, the TCRdb table keeps only in-frame clones and is missing some. This sample's clone table lists over 65,000 clones. Sample: PBMCs. The receptors stem from a woman aged 25 to 39 in good health and CMV-seronegative.

A note on this clone: The germline gene is not matched at one end of the junction; a read error may be the cause. V and J are TRBV30 and TRBJ2-7, with 10 bases that match TRBD1. The germline V gene has CDR1 GTSNPN and CDR2 SVGIG (reference sequence). The CDR3 length is 15 residues. The chain's CDR3 is CAGSSTGTGAYEQYF. CDR3 DNA sequence: TGTGCCGGGAGTTCAACCGGGACAGGGGCCTACGAGCAGTACTTC.

The chain joins TRBV19 to TRBJ1-1, with TRBD1 matching 7 bases. The CDR3 covers 15 residues. The germline V gene has CDR1 LNHDA and CDR2 SQIVND (reference sequence). The V and J ends lost 2 bases and 3 bases, in that order; junction bases with no gene match: 6. The DNA for the CDR3 is TGTGCCAGTAGTATACGGGCAGGGGGTGACACTGAAGCTTTCTTT. This gives the protein CASSIRAGGDTEAFF. The variable domain in full, with the rest retrieved from reference TRBV19 and TRBJ1-1, is DGGITQSPKYLFRKEGQNVTLSCEQNLNHDAMYWYRQDPGQGLRLIYYSQIVNDFQKGDIAEGYSVSREKKESFPLTVTSAQKNPTAFYLCASSIRAGGDTEAFFGQGTRLTVV.

This chain connects TRBV2 to TRBJ1-2; D not resolved. The CDR3 spans 12 residues. CDR1 is SNHLY and CDR2 is FYNNEI in the germline V gene. Trimming cost V 7 bases and J 1 base, with 7 bases left between them. The CDR3 loop reads CASKRLNYGYTF. CDR3 DNA sequence: TGTGCCAGCAAAAGACTTAACTATGGCTACACCTTC.

The J gene is TRBJ2-1, the V gene TRBV5-8; 8 bases align to TRBD1. CDR3 length: 17 residues. Per the germline V gene, CDR1 is SGHTS and CDR2 is YDEGEE. V lost 0 bases to trimming and J lost 7 bases; unmatched junction nucleotides: 12. The CDR3 nucleotides are TGTGCCAGCAGCTTGGAGGTCAGGGACAGGCTTAAAAATGAGCAGTTCTTC. Its translation: CASSLEVRDRLKNEQFF. The full variable domain, completed using reference TRBV5-8 and TRBJ2-1, is EAGVTQSPTHLIKTRGQQATLRCSPISGHTSVYWYQQALGLGLQFLLWYDEGEERNRGNFPPRFSGRQFPNYSSELNVNALELEDSALYLCASSLEVRDRLKNEQFFGPGTRLTVL.

This chain uses TRBV30 with TRBJ1-1, with D hard to call. Germline V gene sequence: CDR1 GTSNPN, CDR2 SVGIG (reference sequence). V lost 4 bases and J lost 1, with 10 bases in between. The CDR3 spans 13 residues. The CDR3: CAWTTSGNTEAFF. Here the CDR3 DNA reads TGTGCCTGGACAACCTCGGGGAACACTGAAGCTTTCTTT.

The V gene is TRBV10-2, the J gene TRBJ2-5; TRBD2 is a possible D gene (6 bases). The germline CDR1 and CDR2 sequences are WSHSY and SAAADI. V dropped 4 bases and J dropped 0 bases, with 15 bases sitting between them. This CDR3 region has 16 residues. The CDR3 sequence: CASSGAPSVNQETQYF. For the CDR3, the DNA is TGCGCCAGCAGTGGGGCCCCTAGCGTTAACCAAGAGACCCAGTACTTC.

J is TRBJ2-7 and V is TRBV2, with 7 bases fitting TRBD1. Germline lookup yields CDR1 SNHLY and CDR2 FYNNEI. J was trimmed by 1 base and V by 6 bases; bases with no gene match: 3. The CDR3 has 13 residues. CDR3 sequence (DNA): TGTGCCAGCAGACTGGGACAGTCCTACGAGCAGTACTTC. Amino acid sequence: CASRLGQSYEQYF.

This chain links TRBV6-4 with TRBJ1-1, with D possibly TRBD1 on 6 matching bases. Germline CDR1 is MRHNA and CDR2 is SNTAGT. Trimming took off 4 bases at V and 5 bases at J, with 17 bases between the two ends. The CDR3 spans 15 residues. This chain's CDR3 is CASSASPKQGTEAFF. Here the CDR3 DNA reads TGTGCCAGCAGTGCTTCCCCTAAACAGGGAACTGAAGCTTTCTTT.

The chain is built from TRBV25-1 and TRBJ1-2, with TRBD1 matching over 7 bases. This CDR3 has 14 amino acids. From germline, CDR1 is MGHDK and CDR2 SYGVNS. With V trimmed by 4 bases and J by 4 bases, 6 bases remained unmatched. The CDR3 DNA reads TGTGCCAGCAGTGCCCCGGGACAGCGCTATGGCTACACCTTC. Its translation: CASSAPGQRYGYTF.

This chain links TRBV25-1 with TRBJ1-6; no clear D. This CDR3 has 15 amino acids. The V gene's germline CDR1 is MGHDK and CDR2 SYGVNS. Trimming removed 3 bases from V and 9 bases from J, with 15 bases in between. CDR3: CASSDGGRRASPLHF. For the CDR3, the DNA is TGTGCCAGCAGTGACGGCGGGAGGAGGGCTTCACCCCTCCACTTT.

The rearrangement joins TRBV7-8 to TRBJ2-1; no reliable D call. Germline CDR1 and CDR2: SGHVS and FQNEAQ. There are 14 residues in the CDR3. Trimming shortened V by 5 bases and J by 2 bases, and 10 bases separated the two germline ends. CDR3 region: CASSLPSTYNEQFF. As DNA, the CDR3 is TGTGCCAGCAGCCTACCGTCCACCTACAATGAGCAGTTCTTC. Looking up the rest from reference TRBV7-8 and TRBJ2-1 gives the full variable domain: GAGVSQSPRYKVAKRGQDVALRCDPISGHVSLFWYQQALGQGPEFLTYFQNEAQLDKSGLPSDRFFAERPEGSVSTLKIQRTQQEDSAVYLCASSLPSTYNEQFFGPGTRLTVL.

This chain uses TRBV30 with TRBJ1-1; TRBD1 aligns across 10 bases. The length of the CDR3 is 15 residues. Per the germline V gene, CDR1 is GTSNPN and CDR2 is SVGIG (reference sequence). Trimming removed 4 bases from V and 5 bases from J; junction bases left unmatched: 10. The CDR3 DNA reads as TGTGCCTGGATTGCCGGTAGGACAGGGGGGACTGAAGCTTTCTTT. Residues: CAWIAGRTGGTEAFF.

The chain couples TRBV5-1 to TRBJ2-1; TRBD1 matches at 8 bases. This CDR3 has 15 residues. Trimming at V came to 3 bases and at J to 7 bases, leaving 9 bases not matched to a gene. The germline V gene encodes CDR1 SGHRS and CDR2 YFSETQ. CDR3 nucleotides: TGCGCCAGCAGCTGGATGGGACAGGCCGGGAATGAGCAGTTCTTC. Its translation is CASSWMGQAGNEQFF.

The chain employs TRBV19 and TRBJ1-1; 8 nucleotides line up with TRBD1. Germline V gene sequence: CDR1 LNHDA, CDR2 SQIVND (reference sequence). V lost 5 bases, J lost 3 bases, and 8 bases stayed unmatched. The CDR3 totals 15 residues. DNA of the CDR3: TGTGCCAGTAGTTATTCAGGGGGCGCGGACACTGAAGCTTTCTTT. This encodes CASSYSGGADTEAFF. The full variable domain, rest sourced from reference TRBV19 and TRBJ1-1, is DGGITQSPKYLFRKEGQNVTLSCEQNLNHDAMYWYRQDPGQGLRLIYYSQIVNDFQKGDIAEGYSVSREKKESFPLTVTSAQKNPTAFYLCASSYSGGADTEAFFGQGTRLTVV.

This chain connects TRBV28 to TRBJ2-7; 10 positions agree with TRBD1. This CDR3 is 13 amino acids long. Germline lookup yields CDR1 MDHEN and CDR2 SYDVKM. Losses at the gene ends were 6 bases for V and 7 bases for J; bases not matched to a gene: 6. The CDR3 loop reads CASRLDRGQEQYF. DNA of the CDR3: TGTGCCAGCAGGCTCGACAGGGGGCAAGAGCAGTACTTC. Full variable domain (missing parts from reference TRBV28 and TRBJ2-7): DVKVTQSSRYLVKRTGEKVFLECVQDMDHENMFWYRQDPGLGLRLIYFSYDVKMKEKGDIPEGYSVSREKKERFSLILESASTNQTSMYLCASRLDRGQEQYFGPGTRLTVT.

The chain uses TRBV2 and TRBJ1-5; D remains unclear. This CDR3 contains 12 residues. The germline V and J ends were trimmed by 6 bases and 3 bases, with 6 bases remaining between them. CDR1 SNHLY and CDR2 FYNNEI come from the germline V gene. The CDR3 spells CASRLDNQPQHF. DNA for the CDR3: TGTGCCAGCAGACTCGACAATCAGCCCCAGCATTTT. The full variable domain, completed using reference TRBV2 and TRBJ1-5, is EPEVTQTPSHQVTQMGQEVILRCVPISNHLYFYWYRQILGQKVEFLVSFYNNEISEKSEIFDDQFSVERPDGSNFTLKIRSTKLEDSAMYFCASRLDNQPQHFGDGTRLSIL.

The chain employs TRBV6-5 and TRBJ2-7; 10 bases agree with TRBD1. The CDR3 consists of 14 residues. With V trimmed by 2 bases and J by 4 bases, 2 bases remained unmatched. CDR1 is MNHEY and CDR2 is SVGAGI in the germline V gene. CDR3 loop: CASSYTGQGYEQYF. CDR3 coding DNA: TGTGCCAGCAGTTACACGGGACAGGGGTACGAGCAGTACTTC.

With regard to this clone: At one end the junction does not follow the germline gene, possibly because of a read error. The chain links TRBV30 to TRBJ1-3; 7 nucleotides agree with TRBD1. There are 16 residues in the CDR3. Germline CDR1 reads GTSNPN; CDR2 reads SVGIG (reference sequence). CDR3 sequence: CAWSSWGQTAGSTIYF. In DNA form, the CDR3 reads TGTGCCTGGAGTAGTTGGGGACAGACTGCTGGAAGCACCATATATTTT.

This chain connects TRBV6-5 to TRBJ2-7, with a weak D call TRBD1 (6 bases). V lost 6 bases and J lost 0, with 12 bases in between. The CDR3 extends over 14 amino acids. CDR1 MNHEY and CDR2 SVGAGI come from the germline V gene. The CDR3 bases are TGTGCCAGCAGAACAGGGCTGAGCTCCTACGAGCAGTACTTC. Amino acid sequence: CASRTGLSSYEQYF.

The rearrangement links TRBV7-9 to TRBJ1-1; D not resolved. With 5 bases removed from V and 1 base from J, the gap between germline ends came to 17 bases. The CDR3 runs 16 residues. Germline CDR1 reads SEHNR; CDR2 reads FQNEAQ (reference sequence). CDR3 in DNA: TGTGCCAGCAGCAAATTCGGGGTAATGGGGAACACTGAAGCTTTCTTT. Its translation: CASSKFGVMGNTEAFF.

The V gene is TRBV4-2, the J gene TRBJ1-2; possibly TRBD1 for D (6 bases). Germline values: CDR1 LGHNA, CDR2 YNFKEQ. This CDR3 contains 15 residues. V gave up 0 bases and J gave up 8 bases, with 16 bases separating them. The CDR3 region is CASSQDGAGARGYTF. The CDR3 DNA is TGTGCCAGCAGCCAAGATGGCGCAGGGGCTAGAGGCTACACCTTC.

The chain has TRBV4-1 and TRBJ1-1; 9 positions match TRBD1. Trimming cost V 5 bases and J 10 bases; bases outside gene matches: 14. This CDR3 region has 15 residues. Germline V gives CDR1 MGHRA, CDR2 YSYEKL. CDR3 protein: CASSSGQGEGGGAFF. In DNA, the CDR3 is TGCGCCAGCAGCTCGGGACAGGGAGAAGGTGGAGGAGCTTTCTTT.

The V gene is TRBV11-2, the J gene TRBJ2-1, with 8 bases that match TRBD1. There are 16 residues in the CDR3. Unmatched junction bases numbered 8, after V lost 5 bases and J lost 2 bases. The V gene's germline CDR1 is SGHAT and CDR2 FQNNGV. As DNA, the CDR3 is TGTGCCAGCAGCACGCAACAGGGGGTCGCCTACAATGAGCAGTTCTTC. The encoded protein is CASSTQQGVAYNEQFF.

With respect to this clone: Different DNA sequences within this sample yield the same CDR3. The chain couples TRBV30 to TRBJ2-7, with D perhaps TRBD1 (6 bases). Germline V CDR1 and CDR2: GTSNPN, SVGIG (reference sequence). V gave up 7 bases and J gave up 2 bases, with 18 bases separating them. The CDR3 has 14 amino acids. The CDR3 region has the DNA TGTGCCTCTGCTAACGCAGACAGGCCCTACGAGCAGTACTTC. Translated, it gives CASANADRPYEQYF.

The chain is built from TRBV18 and TRBJ1-1; D gene uncertain. The CDR3 consists of 14 residues. Germline CDR1 reads KGHSH; CDR2 reads LQKENI. V was shortened by 2 bases and J by 0 bases, with 7 bases between the two germline ends. The CDR3 region is CASSPDNLNTEAFF. The CDR3 nucleotides read TGTGCCAGCTCACCAGACAACCTGAACACTGAAGCTTTCTTT.